The 9 T cell receptor beta chains given below trace back to one sample, sequenced in a study of cytomegalovirus exposure and HLA in healthy donors. The PCR was carried out with 60 Vbeta primers and 13 Jbeta primers. TCRdb keeps only in-frame clones here, not all; method: immunoSEQ multiplex PCR. In the table there are 250,000 or so clones, about nine tenths of which are singletons. Input material: PBMCs. These receptor sequences come from a girl aged 2-10 years in good health and CMV-seronegative.

The chain carries TRBV6-1 and TRBJ2-5, with TRBD1 identical over 9 bases. The end of the DNA aligns better with TRBJ2-7, so the J call may be wrong. CDR1 MNHNS and CDR2 SASEGT come from the germline V gene. The CDR3 extends over 15 amino acids. The CDR3: CASSEGTGQGYEQYF. In nucleotides, the CDR3 is TGTGCCAGCAGTGAGGGGACGGGACAGGGCTACGAGCAGTACTTC.

J is TRBJ2-5 and V is TRBV9; TRBD1 might be the D (6 bases). Near its end, the DNA agrees better with TRBJ2-7, so the J call may be wrong. This CDR3 spans 14 amino acids. Germline values: CDR1 SGDLS, CDR2 YYNGEE. The CDR3 DNA reads TGTGCCAGCTCGGTTTCGGACAGTCCCTACGAGCAGTACTTC. It yields the protein CASSVSDSPYEQYF.

This chain joins TRBV5-1 and TRBJ1-4; 7 positions match TRBD1. This CDR3 spans 16 amino acids. Losses at the gene ends were 2 bases for V and 4 bases for J; bases not matched to a gene: 8. Germline assignment: CDR1 SGHRS and CDR2 YFSETQ. CDR3 amino acids: CASSFFAGQNNEKLFF. The CDR3 DNA sequence: TGCGCCAGCAGCTTCTTTGCGGGACAGAATAATGAAAAACTGTTTTTT.

This chain uses TRBV5-4 with TRBJ2-5; D perhaps matches TRBD1 (5 bases). CDR3 length: 13 residues. V was shortened by 5 bases and J by 3 bases, with 11 bases between the two germline ends. Per the germline V gene, CDR1 is SGHNT and CDR2 is YYREEE (reference sequence). The CDR3: CASRKGLKETQYF. The CDR3 bases are TGTGCCAGCAGGAAGGGGTTGAAAGAGACCCAGTACTTC.

This sequence joins TRBV5-1 and TRBJ1-3; possible D gene TRBD1, 6 bases. The V end was cut by 0 bases, the J end by 3 bases, with 13 bases between. The CDR3 runs to 16 residues. Germline V lookup: CDR1 SGHRS, CDR2 YFSETQ. CDR3 protein: CASSLAGRGSGNTIYF. The CDR3 DNA is TGCGCCAGCAGCTTGGCCGGCAGGGGAAGTGGAAACACCATATATTTT.

This chain links TRBV2 with TRBJ2-5, with D unclear. Trimming cost V 0 bases and J 1 base, with 9 bases left between them. This CDR3 has 15 residues. The germline V gene has CDR1 SNHLY and CDR2 FYNNEI. The CDR3 DNA sequence: TGTGCCAGCAGTGAAGCGCTGGGCAGCCAAGAGACCCAGTACTTC. It specifies CASSEALGSQETQYF.

This sequence joins TRBV11-2 and TRBJ2-1; 14 nucleotides align to TRBD2. Germline assignment: CDR1 SGHAT and CDR2 FQNNGV. The CDR3 loop spans 17 amino acids. J gave up 6 bases and V 1 base, and 5 bases lay outside the gene matches. Written as DNA, the CDR3 is TGTGCCAGCAGCTTAGGGACTAGCGGGAGGTGGGGCAATGAGCAGTTCTTC. Translating gives CASSLGTSGRWGNEQFF.

The J gene is TRBJ2-7, the V gene TRBV6-1; TRBD1 agrees at 7 bases. Germline V lookup: CDR1 MNHNS, CDR2 SASEGT. The trim removed 7 bases at V and 6 bases at J, leaving 15 bases unmatched. The CDR3 sequence is 15 residues long. The CDR3 DNA sequence: TGTGCCAGCATCGAGGGTTGGGAAAGGGGGCGCGAGCAGTACTTC. It is translated as CASIEGWERGREQYF.

As for this clone: In the same sample, other DNA sequences code for this CDR3. The rearrangement uses TRBV27 and TRBJ1-5; a weak D match, TRBD1 (6 bases). V was cut by 6 bases and J by 7 bases, with 19 bases left in between. The CDR3 has 15 residues. Germline V lookup: CDR1 MNHEY, CDR2 SMNVEV (reference sequence). CDR3 sequence (DNA): TGTGCCAGCAGCCCCTTACCCTCGGGGGGCCAGCCCCAGCATTTT. This translates into CASSPLPSGGQPQHF.